These 19 T cell receptor beta chains were sequenced from one sample in a study of cytomegalovirus exposure and HLA in healthy donors. The primer mix had 60 Vbeta and 13 Jbeta primers. Profiling relied on immunoSEQ multiplex PCR, and the TCRdb table lists in-frame clones only, not all of them. The table records about 180,000 clones, about 80% of them present only once. Sequencing input: PBMCs. Every receptor here comes from a man aged 40-55 years in good health and CMV-seronegative.

Note on this clone: This same CDR3 is encoded by further DNA sequences in the sample. V usage is TRBV7-8 and J usage is TRBJ2-5; a possible D gene is TRBD1 (6 bases). The CDR3 has 14 amino acids. Per germline, CDR1 SGHVS and CDR2 FQNEAQ. The V end was cut by 2 bases, the J end by 0 bases, with 7 bases between. Here the CDR3 DNA reads TGTGCCAGCAGCTTAAACAGGGACCAAGAGACCCAGTACTTC. The encoded protein is CASSLNRDQETQYF.

Of note for this clone: The germline gene is not matched at one end of the junction; a read error may be the cause. The chain carries TRBV29-1 and TRBJ1-5; weak D call: TRBD1 (6 bases). The V gene's germline CDR1 is SQVTM and CDR2 ANQGSEA. The CDR3 spans 12 residues. The CDR3 DNA reads TGCAGCGTGCGGGGGGCTAATCAACCCCAGCATTTT. Translating it yields CSVRGANQPQHF.

This clone appeared a few times. The V gene is TRBV7-9, the J gene TRBJ2-1; 14 bases align to TRBD2. Unmatched junction bases numbered 2, after V lost 4 bases and J lost 6 bases. Germline V gene lookup returns CDR1 SEHNR and CDR2 FQNEAQ (reference sequence). This CDR3 contains 15 residues. CDR3 nucleotide sequence: TGTGCCAGCAGCTCGGGACTAGCGGGAGTCAATGAGCAGTTCTTC. This sequence encodes CASSSGLAGVNEQFF.

This sequence joins TRBV7-8 and TRBJ1-1; TRBD1 matches at 9 bases. Looked up from germline, CDR1 is SGHVS and CDR2 is FQNEAQ. The V segment lost 0 bases and the J segment 10 bases; nucleotides outside the gene matches: 6. CDR3 size: 14 residues. CDR3: CASSLAGTGRVAFF. The CDR3 DNA follows: TGTGCCAGCAGCTTAGCCGGGACAGGGAGAGTAGCTTTCTTT.

This sequence joins TRBV6-6 and TRBJ1-2, with 8 nucleotides matching TRBD1. Germline assignment: CDR1 MNHNY and CDR2 SVGAGI (reference sequence). There are 13 residues in the CDR3. After removal of 5 bases from V and 4 bases from J, the junction contained 3 bases not matched to a gene. The CDR3 DNA reads TGTGCCAGCAGTACCCAGGGGGCCTATGGCTACACCTTC. This encodes CASSTQGAYGYTF.

The J gene is TRBJ2-3, the V gene TRBV6-5; D is undetermined. V was cut by 0 bases and J by 7 bases, with 8 bases left in between. CDR1 MNHEY and CDR2 SVGAGI come from the germline V gene. The CDR3 covers 13 residues. The CDR3 reads CASSYSSANTQYF. The DNA of the CDR3 is TGTGCCAGCAGTTACTCGAGTGCAAATACGCAGTATTTT.

This clone was found once. The chain is built from TRBV15 and TRBJ2-5; D is possibly TRBD1 (5 bases). The DNA end favors TRBJ2-7, so the J call may be wrong. Germline assignment: CDR1 LNHNV and CDR2 YYDKDF (reference sequence). The CDR3 contains 14 residues. This CDR3 is CATSREGRVHEQYF. In DNA, the CDR3 is TGTGCCACCAGCAGAGAAGGCAGGGTCCACGAGCAGTACTTC.

The genes are TRBV4-3 and TRBJ2-3; a weak D match, TRBD1 (5 bases). Germline V gene data show CDR1 as LGHNA and CDR2 as YSLEER. The length of the CDR3 is 17 residues. V was trimmed by 0 bases and J by 2 bases, leaving 15 bases between them. The CDR3 protein is CASSQDAQGWATDTQYF. In DNA, the CDR3 is TGCGCCAGCAGCCAAGATGCCCAGGGATGGGCCACAGATACGCAGTATTTT.

This sequence joins TRBV23-1 and TRBJ2-7; 7 positions agree with TRBD2. TRBV23-1 is assigned to the ORF class and has an uncertain function. The V gene end was trimmed by 4 bases and the J gene end by 2 bases; junction bases not matched to a gene: 8. The CDR3 sequence is 15 residues long. CDR3: CASSPLGGTPYEQYF. The DNA of the CDR3 is TGCGCCAGCAGTCCCCTGGGAGGGACCCCCTACGAGCAGTACTTC.

The chain carries TRBV6-5 and TRBJ2-3; TRBD2 aligns across 10 bases. Trimming at V came to 11 bases and at J to 3 bases, leaving 11 bases not matched to a gene. Germline V gene lookup returns CDR1 MNHEY and CDR2 SVGAGI. The CDR3 length is 15 residues. The CDR3 loop reads CACGGLAGVTDTQYF. The DNA of the CDR3 is TGTGCCTGTGGGGGGCTAGCGGGAGTAACAGATACGCAGTATTTT.

J is TRBJ2-1 and V is TRBV10-3; the match to TRBD2 covers 14 bases. V shed 6 bases and J 3 bases; nucleotides not matched to a gene: 1. CDR1 and CDR2 from the germline V gene are ENHRY and SYGVKD. There are 15 residues in the CDR3. The CDR3, as DNA: TGTGCCATCAGGGGGACTAGCGGGGGCTACAATGAGCAGTTCTTC. This codes for CAIRGTSGGYNEQFF.

The V call is TRBV7-9, the J call TRBJ2-7; tentatively, D is TRBD1 (6 bases). The CDR3 contains 12 residues. Germline CDR1 SEHNR, CDR2 FQNEAQ (reference sequence). Trimming shortened V by 5 bases and J by 7 bases, and 12 bases separated the two germline ends. The CDR3: CASSRGTGEQYF. CDR3 nucleotide sequence: TGTGCCAGCAGCCGCGGAACAGGGGAGCAGTACTTC.

V usage is TRBV6-1 and J usage is TRBJ2-4; TRBD1 matches at 8 bases. The V gene's germline CDR1 is MNHNS and CDR2 SASEGT. Unmatched junction bases numbered 6, after V lost 8 bases and J lost 0 bases. This CDR3 has 15 residues. This CDR3 reads CASEGQVLAKNIQYF. CDR3 nucleotides: TGTGCCAGCGAGGGACAGGTCCTAGCCAAAAACATTCAGTACTTC.

The chain joins TRBV12-5 to TRBJ2-7, with D uncertain. The CDR3 sequence is 11 residues long. Germline CDR1 is LGHNT and CDR2 is FRNRAP. The germline V and J ends were trimmed by 1 base and 7 bases, with 5 bases remaining between them. DNA for the CDR3: TGTGCTAGTGGTTTGGGAGCGGAGCAGTACTTC. This gives the protein CASGLGAEQYF.

This clone was seen only a few times. The chain links TRBV4-2 to TRBJ2-1, with 8 bases fitting TRBD1. In germline, CDR1 is LGHNA, CDR2 YNFKEQ. The J segment lost 3 bases and the V segment lost 4 bases, leaving 8 bases of the junction unmatched. The CDR3 is made up of 16 amino acids. CDR3 sequence reads: CASSLSPGTGYNEQFF. The CDR3 nucleotides read TGTGCCAGCAGCCTCTCCCCCGGGACAGGCTACAATGAGCAGTTCTTC.

This chain links TRBV7-3 with TRBJ1-1, with a tentative D call TRBD1 (6 bases). Germline CDR1 SGHTA, CDR2 FQGTGA. This CDR3 is 15 amino acids long. The V gene lost 2 bases and the J gene lost 1 base, with 11 bases spanning the gap. The CDR3, as DNA: TGTGCCAGCAGCTTACTGCGGGGGCGGAACACTGAAGCTTTCTTT. Amino acid sequence: CASSLLRGRNTEAFF. The full variable domain, completed using reference TRBV7-3 and TRBJ1-1, is GAGVSQTPSNKVTEKGKYVELRCDPISGHTALYWYRQSLGQGPEFLIYFQGTGAADDSGLPNDRFFAVRPEGSVSTLKIQRTERGDSAVYLCASSLLRGRNTEAFFGQGTRLTVV.

The chain combines TRBV19 with TRBJ1-1; 8 nucleotides line up with TRBD1. From germline, CDR1 is LNHDA and CDR2 SQIVND (reference sequence). The CDR3 runs to 14 residues. The J segment lost 3 bases and the V segment lost 5 bases, leaving 5 bases of the junction unmatched. DNA of the CDR3: TGTGCCAGTAGTTCGGACAGGGTTGACACTGAAGCTTTCTTT. It encodes CASSSDRVDTEAFF.

The rearrangement uses TRBV5-1 and TRBJ2-3, with 11 bases that match TRBD2. The V and J ends lost 0 bases and 6 bases, in that order; junction bases with no gene match: 9. CDR3 size: 17 residues. The germline CDR1 and CDR2 sequences are SGHRS and YFSETQ. CDR3 amino acids: CASSLGGSGGATDTQYF. CDR3 in DNA: TGCGCCAGCAGCTTGGGAGGTAGCGGGGGGGCAACGGATACGCAGTATTTT.

The count of this clone is one. The junction shows a germline mismatch at one end, possibly a read error. The chain has TRBV30 and TRBJ2-3; TRBD1 agrees at 10 bases. The CDR3 has 14 residues. Germline V gene lookup returns CDR1 GTSNPN and CDR2 SVGIG (reference sequence). The DNA for the CDR3 is TGTGCCGGGAGCCCGACAGGGGGCAGAGATACGCAGTATTTT. Its translation is CAGSPTGGRDTQYF.